Listed below are T cell receptor beta chains from one sample, sequenced in a study of T-cell memory formation after mild COVID-19. One entry per CDR3 protein, called by TCRdb with MiXCR from the 5' RACE reads. Among around 140,000 distinct CDR3 sequences listed, approximately 25% were seen once. The sequencing input was PBMCs or a T cell subset sorted from them (not recorded which). These receptors all stem from an adult woman who had mild COVID-19 (a few samples of this study predate the infection). Cell type and time point are not known. Both conserved end residues are part of each CDR3.

TRBJ2-1 TRBV24-1 CATSDLPLAGGNEQFF
TRBJ2-3 TRBV5-6 CASSLGLAGADTDTQYF
TRBJ2-2 TRBV7-9 CASSSTEPNTGELFF
TRBJ2-3 TRBV7-8 CASSTRTGGTDTQYF
TRBJ1-4 TRBV4-1 CASSQDGTAENEKLFF
TRBJ1-3 TRBV4-3 CASSQDRSPGWGSGNTIYF
TRBJ1-2 TRBV7-8 CASSPQGSIDYGYTF
TRBJ2-1 TRBV27 CASREGTSGYNEQFF
TRBJ2-5 TRBV6-2/TRBV6-3 CASSRPKGSPQGDQYF
TRBJ2-7 TRBV4-1 CASAPGQGSYEQYF
TRBJ2-7 TRBV7-9 CASSTGFLAGEEQYF
TRBJ2-7 TRBV29-1 CSVEGLAGVYEQYF
TRBJ2-3 TRBV2 CASSSPDSLSTDTQYF
TRBJ1-2 TRBV3-1 CASSQPGQGNYGYTF
TRBJ2-1 TRBV7-3 CASSLAGGQSEQFF
TRBJ1-1 TRBV5-1 CASSLGWLENTEAFF
TRBJ2-7 TRBV10-3 CASHSTGGMGDEQYF